The 11 T cell receptor beta chains reported below all come from one sample, sequenced in a study of cytomegalovirus exposure and HLA in healthy donors. Assay used: immunoSEQ multiplex PCR; TCRdb lists only in-frame clones, some missing. The sample has a few hundred thousand clones; 80% to 90% are singletons. Sequencing input: PBMCs. These receptor sequences come from a woman under 30 in good health and CMV-seronegative.

The V call is TRBV28, the J call TRBJ2-7; 7 bases map to TRBD2. This CDR3 is 13 amino acids long. CDR1 and CDR2 from the germline V gene are MDHEN and SYDVKM. V lost 8 bases and J lost 6; bases outside the gene matches: 10. CDR3 coding DNA: TGTGCCAGCCTAGGGGACTACCATCCCGAGCAGTACTTC. This sequence encodes CASLGDYHPEQYF. Variable domain in full (rest from reference TRBV28 and TRBJ2-7): DVKVTQSSRYLVKRTGEKVFLECVQDMDHENMFWYRQDPGLGLRLIYFSYDVKMKEKGDIPEGYSVSREKKERFSLILESASTNQTSMYLCASLGDYHPEQYFGPGTRLTVT.

CDR3 DNA sequence: TGCAGTGCCTCCCGGGGGAATGAGCAGTTCTTC. Translating gives CSASRGNEQFF. The rearrangement links TRBV20-1 to TRBJ2-1, with a weak D call TRBD2 (6 bases). Trimming stripped 6 bases from V and 7 bases from J, with 10 bases between. The CDR3 sequence is 11 residues long. Germline V lookup: CDR1 DFQATT, CDR2 SNEGSKA (reference sequence).

The chain joins TRBV11-2 to TRBJ1-2; the D gene is possibly TRBD1 (6 bases). Germline assignment: CDR1 SGHAT and CDR2 FQNNGV. The CDR3 sequence is 14 residues long. The germline V and J ends were trimmed by 4 bases and 2 bases, with 11 bases remaining between them. The CDR3 reads CASSSPGQNYGYTF. The CDR3 DNA follows: TGTGCCAGCAGCTCCCCGGGACAAAACTATGGCTACACCTTC.

The chain employs TRBV27 and TRBJ1-1; D unresolved. Germline V gene sequence: CDR1 MNHEY, CDR2 SMNVEV (reference sequence). V was shortened by 5 bases and J by 5 bases, with 24 bases between the two germline ends. This CDR3 region has 17 residues. The CDR3 sequence: CASSPRVFGEGTTEAFF. As DNA, the CDR3 is TGTGCCAGCAGTCCAAGGGTCTTCGGGGAGGGTACGACTGAAGCTTTCTTT.

The rearrangement uses TRBV7-6 and TRBJ2-7; 7 nucleotides agree with TRBD1. The CDR3 is 13 residues long. With 5 bases clipped from V and 6 bases from J, the junction kept 7 bases outside the gene matches. From germline, CDR1 is SGHVS and CDR2 FNYEAQ. Here the CDR3 DNA reads TGTGCCAGCAGCGAACAAGACAGGGCCGAGCAGTACTTC. Protein sequence: CASSEQDRAEQYF.

The chain combines TRBV28 with TRBJ1-4, with 9 bases matching TRBD1. V shed 2 bases, J shed 3 bases, and the junction held 1 base outside the gene matches. Per germline, CDR1 MDHEN and CDR2 SYDVKM. This CDR3 spans 15 amino acids. In DNA, the CDR3 is TGTGCCAGCAGTTTAGGGGACAGGGCTAATGAAAAACTGTTTTTT. As protein: CASSLGDRANEKLFF.

The CDR3 protein is CASSNLAGVRNEQFF. In nucleotides, the CDR3 is TGTGCCAGCAGCAACCTAGCGGGAGTACGCAATGAGCAGTTCTTC. V usage is TRBV7-9 and J usage is TRBJ2-1; 10 positions match TRBD2. There are 15 residues in the CDR3. Germline loops: CDR1 SEHNR, CDR2 FQNEAQ (reference sequence). The V segment lost 5 bases and the J segment 6 bases; nucleotides outside the gene matches: 7.

V and J are TRBV15 and TRBJ1-2; TRBD1 aligns across 10 bases. The CDR3 is 16 residues long. Germline CDR1 LNHNV, CDR2 YYDKDF (reference sequence). After removal of 2 bases from V and 4 bases from J, the junction contained 7 bases not matched to a gene. CDR3 coding DNA: TGTGCCACCAGCAGACATGGGACAGGGGATCCCTATGGCTACACCTTC. This encodes CATSRHGTGDPYGYTF.

The V and J genes are TRBV12-5 and TRBJ1-1; weak D call: TRBD1 (5 bases). CDR3 length: 13 residues. Germline loops: CDR1 LGHNT, CDR2 FRNRAP. V was trimmed by 7 bases and J by 4 bases, leaving 13 bases between them. CDR3 sequence reads: CASAQGWGTEAFF. The CDR3 DNA reads as TGTGCTAGTGCCCAGGGTTGGGGCACTGAAGCTTTCTTT.

Concerning this clone itself: Different DNA sequences within this sample yield the same CDR3. The genes are TRBV27 and TRBJ2-7, with a weak D call TRBD2 (6 bases). There are 14 residues in the CDR3. Germline CDR1 is MNHEY and CDR2 is SMNVEV (reference sequence). The V gene lost 2 bases and the J gene lost 3 bases, with 11 bases spanning the gap. The CDR3 here is CASSLAGSNYEQYF. CDR3 nucleotide sequence: TGTGCCAGCAGTTTAGCCGGGAGTAACTACGAGCAGTACTTC.

The rearrangement joins TRBV6-5 to TRBJ2-7, with 8 bases aligning to TRBD1. Germline V gives CDR1 MNHEY, CDR2 SVGAGI. CDR3 length: 14 amino acids. The V gene end was trimmed by 4 bases and the J gene end by 4 bases; junction bases not matched to a gene: 6. This CDR3 is CASSSGTGIYEQYF. DNA for the CDR3: TGTGCCAGCAGTTCCGGGACAGGAATTTACGAGCAGTACTTC.